The 13 T cell receptor beta chains listed next were all sequenced from one sample in a study of somatic mutations in cytotoxic T cells in rheumatoid arthritis. This table comes from immunoSEQ multiplex PCR, and its TCRdb copy is limited to in-frame clones, with some not included. The profile shows roughly 10,000 clones, around four fifths of them singletons. Material: CD8+ T cells sorted from blood. These receptors all stem from a man aged 45-60 years in good health.

Comment on this clone: This specimen includes other DNA sequences encoding the same CDR3. The V gene is TRBV19, the J gene TRBJ1-1, with 9 bases identical to TRBD1. The CDR3 contains 14 residues. CDR1 is LNHDA, CDR2 SQIVND, per germline (reference sequence). The trim removed 3 bases at V and 3 bases at J, leaving 2 bases unmatched. CDR3 sequence reads: CASSIGQGYTEAFF. For the CDR3, the DNA is TGTGCCAGTAGTATTGGACAGGGGTACACTGAAGCTTTCTTT.

The chain is built from TRBV27 and TRBJ1-5; unclear D gene. CDR1 MNHEY and CDR2 SMNVEV come from the germline V gene (reference sequence). This CDR3 has 16 amino acids. V was cut by 0 bases and J by 0 bases, with 9 bases left in between. The CDR3: CASSLSGRYSNQPQHF. The DNA of the CDR3 is TGTGCCAGCAGTTTATCGGGCAGATATAGCAATCAGCCCCAGCATTTT.

The chain links TRBV28 to TRBJ2-7; D call uncertain. The CDR3 has 13 amino acids. The V end lost 7 bases, the J end lost 2 bases, and 12 bases lay between the germline ends. The germline V gene encodes CDR1 MDHEN and CDR2 SYDVKM. CDR3 DNA: TGTGCCAGCATCGGTCCGACAACCTACGAGCAGTACTTC. It translates to CASIGPTTYEQYF.

The V call is TRBV6-4, the J call TRBJ2-3; TRBD2 matches at 9 bases. The CDR3 is made up of 15 amino acids. J lost 5 bases, V lost 0 bases, and 3 bases had no gene match. CDR1 and CDR2 from the germline V gene are MRHNA and SNTAGT. CDR3 loop: CASSDSAGGQDTQYF. DNA for the CDR3: TGTGCCAGCAGTGACTCGGCGGGGGGGCAAGATACGCAGTATTTT.

This clone was counted between two and nine times. The chain uses TRBV7-9 and TRBJ2-1; 10 bases line up with TRBD2. Germline trimming cut 4 bases from V and 2 bases from J; bases unmatched to any gene: 2. The length of the CDR3 is 15 residues. Germline assignment: CDR1 SEHNR and CDR2 FQNEAQ (reference sequence). The CDR3 DNA follows: TGTGCCAGCAGCTCGACTAGCGGGCCCTACAATGAGCAGTTCTTC. Its translation is CASSSTSGPYNEQFF.

This clone occurred once. The chain carries TRBV4-2 and TRBJ1-2; possibly TRBD1 for D (6 bases). The CDR3 consists of 14 residues. Germline lookup yields CDR1 LGHNA and CDR2 YNFKEQ. V was clipped by 1 base and J by 8 bases, with 14 bases between them. CDR3 region: CASSQGVEGGGYTF. The CDR3 region has the DNA TGTGCCAGCAGCCAAGGGGTTGAAGGGGGAGGCTACACCTTC.

Notes on this clone: Additional DNA sequences in this sample encode the identical CDR3. The chain has TRBV9 and TRBJ2-1; TRBD2 might be the D (6 bases). The CDR3 has 15 residues. Trimming took off 0 bases at V and 0 bases at J, with 7 bases between the two ends. Germline V gives CDR1 SGDLS, CDR2 YYNGEE. CDR3 sequence reads: CASSVAGDSYNEQFF. In DNA, the CDR3 is TGTGCCAGCAGCGTAGCGGGAGACTCCTACAATGAGCAGTTCTTC.

The J gene is TRBJ1-1, the V gene TRBV25-1, with D uncertain. Per germline, CDR1 MGHDK and CDR2 SYGVNS. This CDR3 is built from 13 residues. Trimming shortened V by 3 bases and J by 7 bases, and 12 bases separated the two germline ends. As DNA, the CDR3 is TGTGCCAGCAGTGACCGAGGACTGAATGAAGCTTTCTTT. The encoded protein is CASSDRGLNEAFF.

The chain couples TRBV19 to TRBJ1-1; TRBD1 is a possible D gene (6 bases). The CDR3 is 12 residues long. V was pared by 8 bases and J by 4 bases, with 11 bases between. Germline CDR1 is LNHDA and CDR2 is SQIVND (reference sequence). The CDR3 DNA is TGTGCCAGTGGATGGGGGCGCACTGAAGCTTTCTTT. It specifies CASGWGRTEAFF.

This clone was observed a few times. This chain uses TRBV10-3 with TRBJ2-7; 12 nucleotides agree with TRBD1. The CDR3 has 14 amino acids. Germline CDR1 reads ENHRY; CDR2 reads SYGVKD. The trim removed 7 bases at V and 4 bases at J, leaving 5 bases unmatched. CDR3 nucleotide sequence: TGTGCCATCAACCCGGGACAGGGGGCTTACGAGCAGTACTTC. Amino acids: CAINPGQGAYEQYF.

The chain couples TRBV28 to TRBJ2-7, with 13 bases fitting TRBD2. Germline V gene data show CDR1 as MDHEN and CDR2 as SYDVKM. Trimming removed 6 bases from V and 5 bases from J; junction bases left unmatched: 4. The length of the CDR3 is 14 residues. As DNA, the CDR3 is TGTGCCAGCAGGCCGGGACTAGCGGGAAACGAGCAGTACTTC. The encoded protein is CASRPGLAGNEQYF.

Here the CDR3 DNA reads TGTGCCAGCAGCTCGACAGCTGCGGGCAATCAGCCCCAGCATTTT. Residues: CASSSTAAGNQPQHF. The chain employs TRBV5-5 and TRBJ1-5; weak D call: TRBD1 (5 bases). Between the trimmed V and J ends, which lost 3 bases and 2 bases, there was a span of 12 bases. This CDR3 is 15 amino acids long. CDR1 SGHKS and CDR2 YYEKEE come from the germline V gene (reference sequence).

A remark on this clone: The conserved final phenylalanine or tryptophan is absent from the CDR3, which likely points to a read error. The rearrangement links TRBV10-3 to TRBJ2-7; no definite D call. V dropped 10 bases and J dropped 6 bases, with 16 bases sitting between them. Looked up from germline, CDR1 is ENHRY and CDR2 is SYGVKD. The CDR3 has 12 amino acids. CDR3 nucleotides: TGTGCCACCCTAAATAGTCCAAGCGAGCAGTACCTC. Translation gives CATLNSPSEQYL.